This T cell receptor (beta chain) was sequenced for a study of cytomegalovirus exposure and HLA in healthy donors. Study observations and caveats: Later analysis identified about 15,000 TCR beta sequences associated with HLA alleles, using a false discovery rate threshold of 0.05.

Note on this clone: Antigen: not known.

PCR used 60 Vbeta primers and 13 Jbeta primers. The repertoire was sequenced with immunoSEQ multiplex PCR; TCRdb's copy has only in-frame clones and lacks some. The repertoire includes more than 150,000 clones, roughly 74% of them detected once, and around 6.1% sits in the top ten. The specimen was PBMCs. The receptor's source is a woman between 25 and 40 years old in good health and CMV-seropositive.

The CDR3: CASSLSGTGINQPQHF. CDR3 nucleotide sequence: TGTGCCAGCAGCTTGTCGGGGACAGGGATCAATCAGCCCCAGCATTTT. The rearrangement joins TRBV5-6 to TRBJ1-5; TRBD1 agrees at 9 bases. Germline loops: CDR1 SGHDT, CDR2 YYEEEE. V lost 1 base to trimming and J lost 3 bases; unmatched junction nucleotides: 5. This CDR3 comprises 16 residues.